The 14 T cell receptor beta chains presented below share a single source sample, sequenced in a study of blood T cell repertoires in COVID-19. Only in-frame clones appear in the TCRdb table, and some are missing; sequencing was by immunoSEQ multiplex PCR. The table shows 490,000 or so clones, with 88% occurring only once. Sequenced sample: PBMCs or T cells enriched from blood (not recorded which). The receptors were sampled from a woman aged 40-49 years who had recovered from COVID-19.

The J gene is TRBJ1-2, the V gene TRBV9; a weak D match, TRBD1 (6 bases). Trimming pared 3 bases from V and 6 bases from J, leaving 15 bases between. Germline CDR1 reads SGDLS; CDR2 reads YYNGEE. CDR3 size: 14 residues. CDR3 sequence (DNA): TGTGCCAGCAGCGCGTCACAGGGAGTGGATGGCTACACCTTC. It yields the protein CASSASQGVDGYTF.

The table lists this clone with a few counts. The chain uses TRBV6-1 and TRBJ1-2; 8 bases align to TRBD1. CDR1 MNHNS and CDR2 SASEGT come from the germline V gene. Germline trimming cut 1 base from V and 5 bases from J; bases unmatched to any gene: 6. The CDR3 contains 15 residues. The CDR3 nucleotides are TGTGCCAGCAGTGAAGAGGCAGGGGGCGCTTATGGCTACACCTTC. It codes for CASSEEAGGAYGYTF.

This chain connects TRBV3-1 (or the pseudogene TRBV3-2) to TRBJ1-6, with 9 positions matching TRBD1. Germline-derived CDR1 and CDR2 are LGHDT and YNNKEL (reference sequence). The CDR3 runs 14 residues. As DNA, the CDR3 is TGTGCTTCTGCCGAGGGACAGGGCAATTCACCCCTCCACTTT. Translating it yields CASAEGQGNSPLHF.

The V call is TRBV15, the J call TRBJ2-5, with a tentative D call TRBD1 (5 bases). CDR1 LNHNV and CDR2 YYDKDF come from the germline V gene (reference sequence). The CDR3 length is 15 residues. V lost 4 bases, J lost 5 bases, and 17 bases lay in between. Here the CDR3 DNA reads TGTGCCACCAGCACAAATTCCAGGGTGTGGGAGACCCAGTACTTC. As protein: CATSTNSRVWETQYF.

The V gene is TRBV20-1, the J gene TRBJ2-7; tentative D call: TRBD2 (6 bases). CDR3 length: 11 residues. The V and J ends lost 3 bases and 6 bases respectively, with 9 bases between them. Germline V lookup: CDR1 DFQATT, CDR2 SNEGSKA (reference sequence). The CDR3 protein is CSASGGREQYF. The CDR3 DNA sequence: TGCAGTGCTAGCGGGGGACGCGAGCAGTACTTC.

This sequence joins TRBV14 and TRBJ2-1; D possibly corresponds to TRBD2 (5 bases). Trimming pared 6 bases from V and 7 bases from J, leaving 19 bases between. The CDR3 covers 15 residues. Looked up from germline, CDR1 is SGHDN and CDR2 is FVKESK. The CDR3 protein is CASSPGLFSGNEQFF. The CDR3 coding sequence is TGTGCCAGCAGTCCGGGTTTATTCAGCGGTAATGAGCAGTTCTTC. The entire variable domain, with the rest obtained from reference TRBV14 and TRBJ2-1, is as follows: EAGVTQFPSHSVIEKGQTVTLRCDPISGHDNLYWYRRVMGKEIKFLLHFVKESKQDESGMPNNRFLAERTGGTYSTLKVQPAELEDSGVYFCASSPGLFSGNEQFFGPGTRLTVL.

The rearrangement uses TRBV5-4 and TRBJ1-4, with TRBD1 identical over 9 bases. This CDR3 is built from 20 residues. With V trimmed by 4 bases and J by 0 bases, 16 bases remained unmatched. Looked up from germline, CDR1 is SGHNT and CDR2 is YYREEE (reference sequence). The CDR3 loop is CASSLSIPGQGLPTNEKLFF. CDR3 nucleotide sequence: TGTGCCAGCAGCCTCTCTATCCCGGGACAGGGACTGCCAACTAATGAAAAACTGTTTTTT.

This sequence joins TRBV29-1 and TRBJ1-2; 7 bases fit TRBD1. The germline V gene has CDR1 SQVTM and CDR2 ANQGSEA. The CDR3 has 14 residues. The V segment lost 7 bases and the J segment 4 bases; nucleotides outside the gene matches: 12. CDR3 residues: CSAPRGTAGYGYTF. The CDR3 DNA reads TGCAGCGCCCCTAGGGGGACAGCAGGCTATGGCTACACCTTC.

This clone appeared once. The CDR3 is CASSPVLVLAGTQRQETQYF. DNA for the CDR3: TGTGCCAGCTCACCAGTTTTGGTGCTAGCGGGAACCCAACGCCAAGAGACCCAGTACTTC. This chain connects TRBV18 to TRBJ2-5; TRBD2 aligns across 9 bases. This CDR3 comprises 20 residues. Germline V lookup: CDR1 KGHSH, CDR2 LQKENI. The V gene end was trimmed by 2 bases and the J gene end by 1 base; junction bases not matched to a gene: 17.

V and J are TRBV7-9 and TRBJ1-1; D is ambiguous. The germline V and J ends were trimmed by 6 bases and 3 bases, with 20 bases remaining between them. The CDR3 has 16 residues. Looked up from germline, CDR1 is SEHNR and CDR2 is FQNEAQ (reference sequence). The CDR3 DNA is TGTGCCAGCAGTTCAAGCGGCCAACACTTCTACACTGAAGCTTTCTTT. Its protein is CASSSSGQHFYTEAFF.

The chain uses TRBV19 and TRBJ1-5; TRBD1 is a possible D gene (6 bases). Germline loops: CDR1 LNHDA, CDR2 SQIVND (reference sequence). Trimming shortened V by 1 base and J by 10 bases, and 14 bases separated the two germline ends. This CDR3 is 14 amino acids long. CDR3 sequence: CASSIGGRGEPQHF. The CDR3 DNA reads as TGTGCCAGTAGTATAGGGGGCAGGGGAGAACCCCAGCATTTT.

The chain carries TRBV13 and TRBJ2-3, with a possible D match to TRBD1 (6 bases). The CDR3 length is 15 residues. In germline, CDR1 is PRHDT, CDR2 FYEKMQ (reference sequence). V lost 5 bases to trimming and J lost 3 bases, with 15 bases between them. CDR3 DNA: TGTGCCAGCAGCCCACAACAGGGTTGGACAGATACGCAGTATTTT. Its translation is CASSPQQGWTDTQYF.

V usage is TRBV6-5 and J usage is TRBJ2-7; 9 nucleotides line up with TRBD2. The CDR3 totals 13 residues. Trimming cost V 6 bases and J 6 bases; bases outside gene matches: 6. Per the germline V gene, CDR1 is MNHEY and CDR2 is SVGAGI. The CDR3 protein is CASRTSGLLEQYF. CDR3 nucleotides: TGTGCCAGCAGAACTAGCGGGCTTCTCGAGCAGTACTTC.

The chain carries TRBV3-1 (or the pseudogene TRBV3-2) and TRBJ2-7; TRBD2 matches at 10 bases. CDR1 and CDR2 from the germline V gene are LGHDT and YNNKEL (reference sequence). With V trimmed by 2 bases and J by 2 bases, 0 bases remained unmatched. The CDR3 is 14 amino acids. The CDR3, as DNA: TGTGCCAGCAGCCAAACTAGCGGGGCCTACGAGCAGTACTTC. Translated, it gives CASSQTSGAYEQYF.